A selection of T cell receptor beta chains follows, all from one sample in a study of neurological immune-mediated disorders. MiXCR was run by TCRdb on the 5' RACE reads, yielding one entry per CDR3 protein. The sample has over 35,000 distinct CDR3 sequences; roughly 2.5% are singletons. The specimen sequenced was PBMCs. The receptors come from a middle-aged man with multiple sclerosis. CDR3s include the opening cysteine and the closing phenylalanine or tryptophan. D genes are given only for firm matches. Clone size is not always given. Where it is, it says once, few, many or a class for expanded clones.

clone_size	d_call	v_call	j_call	cdr3_nt	cdr3_aa
many	TRBD2	TRBV7-2	TRBJ2-3	TGTGCCAGCAGGACGAGCGGGGGAAACACCGCAGATACGCAGTATTTT	CASRTSGGNTADTQYF
many	TRBD1	TRBV2	TRBJ2-3	TGTGCCAGCAAGATCCAGGACAGGGCAAGCACAGATACGCAGTATTTT	CASKIQDRASTDTQYF
many	TRBD1	TRBV6-6	TRBJ2-3	TGTGCCAGCACCCGTCAGGGGGCTTTTGGGGATACGCAGTATTTT	CASTRQGAFGDTQYF
many	NA	TRBV5-5	TRBJ2-1	TGTGCCAGCAGCGGAACAGGGAGCTCCTACAATGAGCAGTTCTTC	CASSGTGSSYNEQFF
many	NA	TRBV29-1	TRBJ2-3	TGCAGCGTTGAAGGCACGACGGGTACAGATACGCAGTATTTT	CSVEGTTGTDTQYF
many	NA	TRBV5-1	TRBJ2-7	TGCGCCAGCAGCCGGGACCCCCACGAGCAGTACTTC	CASSRDPHEQYF
many	NA	TRBV7-2	TRBJ2-3	TGTGCCAGCAGTTCACTCGACAGGATCACAGATACGCAGTATTTT	CASSSLDRITDTQYF
many	NA	TRBV5-1	TRBJ2-3	TGCGCCAGCAGCGCCCGGGACAACACAGATACGCAGTATTTT	CASSARDNTDTQYF
many	NA	TRBV5-6	TRBJ2-6	TGTGCCAGCAGCTTAAAGGGGGCTGGGGCCAACGTCCTGACTTTC	CASSLKGAGANVLTF
few	NA	TRBV3-1	TRBJ1-6	TGTGCCAGCAGCGGAACCAGGGAAGTAACCTCACCCCTCAACTTT	CASSGTREVTSPLNF
NA	TRBD2	TRBV20-1	TRBJ2-7	TGCAGTGCTAGAGATTTAGGGGAGGGGTACGAGCAGTACTTC	CSARDLGEGYEQYF
many	NA	TRBV20-1	TRBJ2-1	TGCAGTGCTATTGGGGGGGCCGGCTACAATGAGCAGTTCTTC	CSAIGGAGYNEQFF
many	TRBD2	TRBV9	TRBJ2-5	TGTGCCAGCAGCTCCCGGACTAGCGGACAAGAGACCCAGTACTTC	CASSSRTSGQETQYF
many	TRBD1	TRBV12-3/TRBV12-4	TRBJ1-1	TGTGCCAGCCGACTCACATTCAGGGGGCGAAGTGGTGAAGCTTTCTTT	CASRLTFRGRSGEAFF
few	NA	TRBV7-6	TRBJ1-1	TGTGCCAGCAGCTTTGACGCAGGAAACACTGAAGCTTTCTTT	CASSFDAGNTEAFF
many	NA	TRBV4-3	TRBJ2-7	TGCGCCAGCAGCCAAGAGCCGGGGAGTAGGTACGAGCAGTACTTC	CASSQEPGSRYEQYF
many	NA	TRBV14	TRBJ2-6	TGTGCCAGCAGCCAAGATCATTCTGGGGCCAACGTCCTGACTTTC	CASSQDHSGANVLTF
many	NA	TRBV5-1	TRBJ1-2	TGCGCCAGCAGCTTGGCGGGGTATGGCTACACCTTC	CASSLAGYGYTF
many	TRBD2	TRBV7-2	TRBJ2-7	TGTGCCAGCAGTCTCGGGACTAGCGCATCCTACGAGCAGTACTTC	CASSLGTSASYEQYF
many	NA	TRBV7-3	TRBJ1-5	TGTGCCAGCAGCTTATCCTTAAATCAGCCCCAGCATTTT	CASSLSLNQPQHF
many	TRBD1	TRBV5-5	TRBJ1-6	TGTGCCAGCAGCGGACCGGGGACAGGGAGAAATTCACCCCTCCACTTT	CASSGPGTGRNSPLHF
many	TRBD2	TRBV6-5	TRBJ2-5	TGTGCCAGCAGTTACGGAGCGGGGGGGACCCAAGAGACCCAGTACTTC	CASSYGAGGTQETQYF
many	NA	TRBV7-8	TRBJ1-6	TGTGCCAGCAGCCGCGGACAGATAAATTCACCCCTCCACTTT	CASSRGQINSPLHF
many	NA	TRBV20-1	TRBJ2-5	TGCAGTGCTAGCTTGGGGGATGGAGAGACCCAGTACTTC	CSASLGDGETQYF
many	TRBD1	TRBV5-1	TRBJ1-1	TGCGCCAGCAGCTTTGACAGGGTCACTGAAGCTTTCTTT	CASSFDRVTEAFF
NA	NA	TRBV7-9	TRBJ2-6	TGTGCCAGCAGAATACAGGTCGGGGGACTCTCTGGGGCCAACGTCCTGACTTTC	CASRIQVGGLSGANVLTF
many	NA	TRBV5-1	TRBJ1-2	TGCGCCAGCAGCTTGGGCGGGAAAGACTATGGCTACACCTTC	CASSLGGKDYGYTF
many	NA	TRBV5-1	TRBJ2-1	TGCGCCAGCAGCTTGGGGGACAACTACAATGAGCAGTTCTTC	CASSLGDNYNEQFF
NA	TRBD1	TRBV6-5	TRBJ1-2	TGTGCCAGCAGTTACCCCCACTCCGGGACAGGGGAAGTAGGTGGCTACACCTTC	CASSYPHSGTGEVGGYTF
many	TRBD2	TRBV20-1	TRBJ2-1	TGCAGTGCATCCGGACTAGCGGGCAAGTACAATGAGCAGTTCTTC	CSASGLAGKYNEQFF
many	NA	TRBV4-3	TRBJ1-6	TGCGCCAGCAGCCAAATTGTTAATTCACCCCTCCACTTT	CASSQIVNSPLHF
many	NA	TRBV29-1	TRBJ2-2	TGCAGCACCCGGGGGAGGGGGCCCGGGGAGCTGTTTTTT	CSTRGRGPGELFF
many	NA	TRBV7-8	TRBJ1-1	TGTGCCAGCAGCTTAGTCCATGGGGTGGCGAACACTGAAGCTTTCTTT	CASSLVHGVANTEAFF
few	NA	TRBV7-2	TRBJ1-6	TGTGTCAGCAGCCAAGAGGGCAGCTCCTATAATTCACCCCTACACTTT	CVSSQEGSSYNSPLHF